Each of the 6 T cell receptor beta chains below was sequenced from the same sample in a study of blood T cell repertoires in COVID-19. The repertoire was sequenced with immunoSEQ multiplex PCR; TCRdb's copy has only in-frame clones and lacks some. This sample carries about 97,000 clones, over 75% of them seen once, and the ten largest clones take 1.5% to 2%. Sequenced sample: peripheral blood. These receptors were collected from a man aged 60-69 years with acute or convalescent COVID-19.

The chain carries TRBV18 and TRBJ1-4; TRBD1 matches 7 bases. Germline CDR1 and CDR2: KGHSH and LQKENI. The CDR3 spans 15 residues. Trimming at V came to 3 bases and at J to 6 bases, leaving 7 bases not matched to a gene. The CDR3 DNA sequence: TGTGCCAGCTCACCCGTGACAGGGAAGGATGAAAAACTGTTTTTT. Protein: CASSPVTGKDEKLFF. Full variable domain (outside the CDR3, taken from reference TRBV18 and TRBJ1-4): NAGVMQNPRHLVRRRGQEARLRCSPMKGHSHVYWYRQLPEEGLKFMVYLQKENIIDESGMPKERFSAEFPKEGPSILRIQQVVRGDSAAYFCASSPVTGKDEKLFFGSGTQLSVL.

The chain joins TRBV5-1 to TRBJ2-6; 8 bases agree with TRBD1. CDR1 and CDR2 (germline): SGHRS, YFSETQ. The V gene end was trimmed by 3 bases and the J gene end by 4 bases; junction bases not matched to a gene: 6. This CDR3 comprises 16 residues. The CDR3 bases are TGCGCCAGCAGCTCAAAGACAGGGGTAGGGGCCAACGTCCTGACTTTC. Its translation is CASSSKTGVGANVLTF. Full variable domain (missing parts from reference TRBV5-1 and TRBJ2-6): KAGVTQTPRYLIKTRGQQVTLSCSPISGHRSVSWYQQTPGQGLQFLFEYFSETQRNKGNFPGRFSGRQFSNSRSEMNVSTLELGDSALYLCASSSKTGVGANVLTFGAGSRLTVL.

This rearrangement joins TRBV19 to TRBJ2-3; 10 nucleotides align to TRBD2. The CDR3 loop spans 16 amino acids. Germline CDR1 LNHDA, CDR2 SQIVND (reference sequence). V was pared by 6 bases and J by 2 bases, with 8 bases of the junction left unmatched. For the CDR3, the DNA is TGTGCCAGTAGCCCGTTGAGCGGGGGGGCCACAGATACGCAGTATTTT. It translates to CASSPLSGGATDTQYF.

J is TRBJ2-7 and V is TRBV18; no clear D. Looked up from germline, CDR1 is KGHSH and CDR2 is LQKENI. V was cut by 4 bases and J by 3 bases, with 13 bases left in between. The CDR3 totals 14 residues. The CDR3 protein is CASSHEAFNYEQYF. In DNA, the CDR3 is TGTGCCAGCTCACACGAGGCCTTCAACTACGAGCAGTACTTC.

CDR3 DNA: TGTGCCAGTAGTACTGAAGGGGAGGCTTTTCTTGGCTATGGCTACACCTTC. Its protein product is CASSTEGEAFLGYGYTF. V is TRBV19 and J is TRBJ1-2; the D gene is possibly TRBD1 (5 bases). V shed 4 bases and J shed 4 bases, with 22 bases lying between them. Germline V gene data show CDR1 as LNHDA and CDR2 as SQIVND (reference sequence). The CDR3 is 17 residues long.

The rearrangement uses TRBV7-2 and TRBJ2-7; a possible D gene is TRBD1 (5 bases). Per germline, CDR1 SGHTA and CDR2 FQGNSA. V lost 4 bases and J 3 bases, leaving 16 bases between the germline ends. This CDR3 is built from 15 residues. DNA for the CDR3: TGTGCCAGCAGCTCCGGCTTTGGGGCCCTCTACGAGCAGTACTTC. Its protein is CASSSGFGALYEQYF.